These 24 T cell receptor beta chains came from one sample sequenced in a study of CD8 T cells in Susac syndrome. An input of about 0.5 to 1 ug of RNA was subjected to reverse transcription using random hexamers. A single record per CDR3 protein comes from TCRdb applying MiXCR to the immunoSEQ multiplex PCR reads. The data show under 200,000 distinct CDR3 sequences, about 90% seen once. Sequencing was carried out using CD4+ T cells from PBMCs. The receptors here all came from a human donor in good health.

The V and J genes are TRBV5-6 and TRBJ1-5; tentative D call: TRBD1 (5 bases). Trimming shortened V by 0 bases and J by 3 bases, and 7 bases separated the two germline ends. The germline V gene encodes CDR1 SGHDT and CDR2 YYEEEE. The CDR3 is made up of 14 amino acids. CDR3 amino acids: CASSLAGPNQPQHF. The CDR3 nucleotides are TGTGCCAGCAGCTTGGCAGGGCCCAATCAGCCCCAGCATTTT.

The rearrangement links TRBV7-3 to TRBJ1-2; TRBD1 agrees at 11 bases. This CDR3 contains 17 residues. Germline CDR1 and CDR2: SGHTA and FQGTGA. The V gene end was trimmed by 5 bases and the J gene end by 0 bases; junction bases not matched to a gene: 8. The CDR3 DNA is TGTGCCAGCAGCCCAATGGGACAGGGGGTTGCTAACTATGGCTACACCTTC. Protein: CASSPMGQGVANYGYTF.

V is TRBV18 and J is TRBJ1-6; tentatively, D is TRBD1 (6 bases). V lost 0 bases to trimming and J lost 5 bases, with 8 bases between them. In germline, CDR1 is KGHSH, CDR2 LQKENI. The CDR3 has 15 amino acids. CDR3 region: CASSPPGQNNSPLHF. The CDR3 bases are TGTGCCAGCTCACCACCTGGACAGAATAATTCACCCCTCCACTTT.

This chain uses TRBV12-3 or TRBV12-4 with TRBJ2-1, with D possibly being TRBD2 (5 bases). V shed 6 bases and J shed 4 bases, with 10 bases lying between them. The CDR3 has 13 residues. Here the CDR3 DNA reads TGTGCCAGCAGCCTACTAGAGTACAATGAGCAGTTCTTC. Its protein is CASSLLEYNEQFF.

The V gene is TRBV30, the J gene TRBJ2-5; 7 bases fit TRBD2. CDR1 is GTSNPN, CDR2 SVGIG, per germline (reference sequence). V lost 4 bases and J lost 7; bases outside the gene matches: 12. This CDR3 has 14 residues. This chain's CDR3 is CAWTGREYFVTQYF. CDR3 coding DNA: TGTGCCTGGACGGGGCGGGAGTACTTTGTGACCCAGTACTTC.

The chain is built from TRBV5-7 and TRBJ1-2; 10 bases match TRBD1. TRBV5-7 is an ORF; its function is uncertain. With 1 base clipped from V and 4 bases from J, the junction kept 4 bases outside the gene matches. The CDR3 runs to 15 residues. The CDR3 DNA reads as TGTGCCAGCAGCTTGAAGACAGGGGGCCCCTATGGCTACACCTTC. Amino acids: CASSLKTGGPYGYTF.

The genes are TRBV5-6 and TRBJ2-5; no clear D. This CDR3 spans 14 amino acids. Trimming took off 1 base at V and 5 bases at J, with 12 bases between the two ends. Germline V gene sequence: CDR1 SGHDT, CDR2 YYEEEE. The CDR3 sequence is CASSLFWTRETQYF. The CDR3 DNA reads TGTGCCAGCAGCTTGTTTTGGACGAGGGAGACCCAGTACTTC.

The DNA of the CDR3 is TGTGCCAGCTCACCAGAGGGATCGAACACCGGGGAGCTGTTTTTT. Translation gives CASSPEGSNTGELFF. The genes are TRBV18 and TRBJ2-2; D may be TRBD2 (5 bases). Germline CDR1 is KGHSH and CDR2 is LQKENI. Trimming cost V 2 bases and J 0 bases, with 7 bases left between them. The CDR3 contains 15 residues.

The J gene is TRBJ2-5, the V gene TRBV3-1; no firm D call. Trimming removed 8 bases from V and 5 bases from J, with 18 bases in between. This CDR3 has 14 residues. Germline V CDR1 and CDR2: LGHDT, YNNKEL (reference sequence). This CDR3 is CASRRTVSVETQYF. The CDR3 DNA reads as TGTGCCAGCCGGCGGACGGTGAGTGTGGAGACCCAGTACTTC.

The chain carries TRBV12-3 or TRBV12-4 and TRBJ2-1; the D gene could be TRBD1 or TRBD2 (5 bases each). This CDR3 is 14 amino acids long. Trimming removed 11 bases at V and 9 bases at J, with 23 bases between. The CDR3 sequence is CAGAGNQGHGEQFF. The CDR3 DNA follows: TGTGCCGGAGCCGGGAATCAGGGCCACGGTGAGCAGTTCTTC.

CDR3 coding DNA: TGCGCCAGCAGCTTGACAGCGGGAGCCTACAATGAGCAGTTCTTC. It specifies CASSLTAGAYNEQFF. The gene calls are TRBV5-1 and TRBJ2-1, with 8 bases matching TRBD2. This CDR3 is 15 amino acids long. The germline gives CDR1 SGHRS, CDR2 YFSETQ. With V trimmed by 1 base and J by 2 bases, 2 bases remained unmatched.

The chain links TRBV18 to TRBJ2-2; D is unclear. The CDR3 has 16 residues. Per germline, CDR1 KGHSH and CDR2 LQKENI. The V and J ends lost 4 bases and 0 bases respectively, with 12 bases between them. DNA for the CDR3: TGTGCCAGCTCACAACAGCAGGTCACGAACACCGGGGAGCTGTTTTTT. Protein: CASSQQQVTNTGELFF.

The gene calls are TRBV5-1 and TRBJ2-3; TRBD2 aligns across 14 bases. Germline-derived CDR1 and CDR2 are SGHRS and YFSETQ. The junction had 3 bases not matched to a gene; V was cut back by 2 bases and J by 4 bases. The CDR3 spans 16 residues. CDR3 protein: CASSFGGLAGADTQYF. The DNA for the CDR3 is TGCGCCAGCAGCTTCGGGGGACTAGCGGGAGCAGATACGCAGTATTTT.

A single count supports this clonotype. The J gene is TRBJ2-7, the V gene TRBV4-3; TRBD2 might be the D (7 bases). V was pared by 0 bases and J by 2 bases, with 14 bases between. The length of the CDR3 is 16 residues. Germline V gene sequence: CDR1 LGHNA, CDR2 YSLEER. The CDR3 is CASSQDRGGPPYEQYF. For the CDR3, the DNA is TGCGCCAGCAGCCAAGATAGGGGGGGGCCTCCCTACGAGCAGTACTTC.

The chain recombines TRBV20-1 with TRBJ1-1, with a tentative D call TRBD1 (5 bases). This CDR3 is built from 17 residues. The germline V and J ends were trimmed by 3 bases and 6 bases, with 26 bases remaining between them. Germline CDR1 DFQATT, CDR2 SNEGSKA (reference sequence). The CDR3, as DNA: TGCAGTGCTAGGGACGAGAGGGGCGCAGGGTCTGACGCTGAAGCTTTCTTT. Amino acids: CSARDERGAGSDAEAFF.

This rearrangement joins TRBV7-9 to TRBJ2-3, with D unresolved. Germline CDR1 is SEHNR and CDR2 is FQNEAQ (reference sequence). This CDR3 is built from 13 residues. The V and J ends lost 2 bases and 2 bases respectively, with 5 bases between them. The CDR3, as DNA: TGTGCCAGCAGCTTAACAGACACAGATACGCAGTATTTT. It specifies CASSLTDTDTQYF.

This clonotype was seen once. The V and J genes are TRBV5-6 and TRBJ2-3, with 7 bases identical to TRBD1. The CDR3 has 17 amino acids. J gave up 2 bases and V 4 bases, and 13 bases lay outside the gene matches. CDR1 is SGHDT and CDR2 is YYEEEE in the germline V gene. The CDR3 sequence: CASSVGPPEGATDTQYF. DNA for the CDR3: TGTGCCAGCAGCGTCGGGCCTCCCGAGGGGGCCACAGATACGCAGTATTTT.

This chain joins TRBV20-1 and TRBJ2-3; 8 bases are shared with TRBD2. The J segment lost 5 bases and the V segment lost 6 bases, leaving 13 bases of the junction unmatched. CDR1 is DFQATT, CDR2 SNEGSKA, per germline (reference sequence). The CDR3 covers 15 residues. The DNA of the CDR3 is TGCAGTGCCAGTAAAGCGGGAGCAAGGGAAGATACGCAGTATTTT. It codes for CSASKAGAREDTQYF.

V is TRBV28 and J is TRBJ1-1; D is ambiguous. The V gene lost 6 bases and the J gene lost 1 base, with 6 bases spanning the gap. The CDR3 covers 12 residues. Germline V CDR1 and CDR2: MDHEN, SYDVKM. The CDR3 region has the DNA TGTGCCAGCAGGGAGAGGAACACTGAAGCTTTCTTT. Residues: CASRERNTEAFF.

V is TRBV6-2 or TRBV6-3 and J is TRBJ1-5; D remains ambiguous. V was pared by 5 bases and J by 4 bases, with 12 bases between. CDR3 length equals 14 residues. Germline V CDR1 and CDR2: MNHEY, SVGEGT. CDR3 nucleotide sequence: TGTGCCAGCAGTCACGGGGTAAGGAATCAGCCCCAGCATTTT. It specifies CASSHGVRNQPQHF.

The gene calls are TRBV2 and TRBJ2-5, with D tentatively TRBD2 (5 bases). V was trimmed by 6 bases and J by 1 base, leaving 15 bases between them. The CDR3 length is 15 residues. The germline gives CDR1 SNHLY, CDR2 FYNNEI. This CDR3 is CASRDSSAFQETQYF. In DNA, the CDR3 is TGTGCCAGCAGGGACTCTTCAGCCTTCCAAGAGACCCAGTACTTC.

The chain carries TRBV29-1 and TRBJ1-1, with 9 bases matching TRBD1. After removal of 3 bases from V and 2 bases from J, the junction contained 4 bases not matched to a gene. In germline, CDR1 is SQVTM, CDR2 ANQGSEA. CDR3 length: 14 amino acids. The DNA for the CDR3 is TGCAGCGTTGACCTACAGGGGGCAAACACTGAAGCTTTCTTT. This sequence encodes CSVDLQGANTEAFF.

The V gene is TRBV5-1, the J gene TRBJ2-7; 7 nucleotides match TRBD1. There are 18 residues in the CDR3. Trimming removed 1 base from V and 1 base from J; junction bases left unmatched: 14. The V gene's germline CDR1 is SGHRS and CDR2 YFSETQ. The CDR3 region is CASSLPFKTDRRSYEQYF. For the CDR3, the DNA is TGCGCCAGCAGCTTGCCCTTTAAAACGGACAGGAGATCCTACGAGCAGTACTTC.

This chain joins TRBV24-1 and TRBJ2-5; perhaps TRBD1 as D (5 bases). The CDR3 totals 16 residues. From germline, CDR1 is KGHDR and CDR2 SFDVKD. V lost 2 bases and J 5 bases, leaving 17 bases between the germline ends. Here the CDR3 reads CATSDSPSGQGETQYF. The CDR3 nucleotides read TGTGCCACCAGTGATTCCCCCTCAGGGCAGGGTGAGACCCAGTACTTC.